One sample yielded the 20 T cell receptor beta chains listed below, sequenced in a study of Ad26.COV2.S vaccination and SARS-CoV-2 variants. Data came from immunoSEQ multiplex PCR; TCRdb stores just in-frame clones and leaves some out. The top ten hold about 2.1% of the sample, which has approximately 300,000 clones, approximately 80% seen once. Treatment noted: some 20 received Ad26.COV2.S at low or high dose, single or two shots; about 5 received placebo; per-sample allocation not given. At day 63 after the first vaccine or placebo injection, samples were drawn. The sequencing used peripheral blood, collected in a trial of Ad26.COV2.S vaccine versus placebo. The receptors originated from a person aged 18-60 years who received the Ad26.COV2.S COVID-19 vaccine or a placebo.

The chain links TRBV6-5 to TRBJ1-1; 8 nucleotides align to TRBD1. This CDR3 comprises 14 residues. V shed 8 bases, J shed 2 bases, and the junction held 7 bases outside the gene matches. The germline CDR1 and CDR2 sequences are MNHEY and SVGAGI. The CDR3 loop is CASSGQVLNTEAFF. The CDR3 coding sequence is TGTGCCAGCTCGGGACAGGTTCTTAACACTGAAGCTTTCTTT.

The rearrangement links TRBV7-9 to TRBJ2-5; tentatively, D is TRBD1 (7 bases). Germline V gene lookup returns CDR1 SEHNR and CDR2 FQNEAQ (reference sequence). V was trimmed by 5 bases and J by 4 bases, leaving 8 bases between them. The CDR3 length is 12 residues. The CDR3 nucleotides are TGTGCCAGCAGCCAGGGGGGAGAGACCCAGTACTTC. Translation: CASSQGGETQYF.

This clone appeared once. The chain links TRBV6-4 to TRBJ2-2, with D maybe TRBD1 (6 bases). Germline lookup yields CDR1 MRHNA and CDR2 SNTAGT. V was pared by 6 bases and J by 0 bases, with 11 bases between. The CDR3 contains 15 residues. CDR3 loop: CASSDTGTNTGELFF. The CDR3 DNA sequence: TGTGCCAGCAGCGATACAGGGACGAACACCGGGGAGCTGTTTTTT.

The V gene is TRBV3-1 (or the pseudogene TRBV3-2), the J gene TRBJ2-7; 9 positions agree with TRBD1. Germline lookup yields CDR1 LGHDT and CDR2 YNNKEL (reference sequence). V gave up 3 bases and J gave up 6 bases; unmatched junction bases: 6. The CDR3 is 14 amino acids. CDR3 region: CASSQGTGSGEQYF. The CDR3 coding sequence is TGTGCCAGCAGCCAGGGGACAGGGTCCGGCGAGCAGTACTTC.

This chain links TRBV12-1 with TRBJ2-2. TRBV12-1 is a pseudogene locus. CDR3 length: 17 amino acids. The DNA of the CDR3 is TGTGCCAGCAGCTTTGCGCGCCAGGGAGCGAACACCGGGGAGCTGTTTTTT. Amino acid sequence: CASSFARQGANTGELFF.

The rearrangement joins TRBV4-1 to TRBJ2-3, with D unclear. With 0 bases removed from V and 2 bases from J, the gap between germline ends came to 6 bases. Germline V lookup: CDR1 MGHRA, CDR2 YSYEKL. The CDR3 is 14 amino acids. The CDR3 DNA reads as TGCGCCAGCAGCCAAGAGGGTATCACAGATACGCAGTATTTT. Translation gives CASSQEGITDTQYF.

The rearrangement uses TRBV9 and TRBJ2-4; the match to TRBD2 covers 11 bases. J was trimmed by 0 bases and V by 3 bases; bases with no gene match: 2. Germline loops: CDR1 SGDLS, CDR2 YYNGEE. CDR3 length equals 16 residues. CDR3 amino acids: CASSDSGGAAKNIQYF. As DNA, the CDR3 is TGTGCCAGCAGCGATAGCGGGGGGGCAGCCAAAAACATTCAGTACTTC.

This chain uses TRBV18 with TRBJ2-1; TRBD1 matches at 9 bases. The CDR3 consists of 15 residues. Germline V gene sequence: CDR1 KGHSH, CDR2 LQKENI. Trimming cost V 2 bases and J 9 bases; bases outside gene matches: 8. Written as DNA, the CDR3 is TGTGCCAGCTCACCAGTTCCGGGACAGGGAATTGAGCAGTTCTTC. It is translated as CASSPVPGQGIEQFF.

V and J are TRBV6-5 and TRBJ2-7, with D possibly TRBD1 on 5 matching bases. CDR1 is MNHEY, CDR2 SVGAGI, per germline. Trimming removed 5 bases from V and 2 bases from J, with 16 bases in between. The CDR3 contains 15 residues. The CDR3 sequence: CASSRTFGAPYEQYF. For the CDR3, the DNA is TGTGCCAGCAGTAGGACATTTGGGGCACCCTACGAGCAGTACTTC.

This chain uses TRBV18 with TRBJ2-5; TRBD2 is a possible D gene (6 bases). The germline V and J ends were trimmed by 2 bases and 1 base, with 11 bases remaining between them. Germline CDR1 reads KGHSH; CDR2 reads LQKENI. This CDR3 contains 15 residues. The CDR3 spells CASSPLGTSQETQYF. The CDR3 bases are TGTGCCAGCTCACCATTGGGGACTTCCCAAGAGACCCAGTACTTC.

This clone has more than one count but fewer than ten. The chain combines TRBV4-1 with TRBJ2-7; D is perhaps TRBD1 or TRBD2 (5 bases each). The V gene's germline CDR1 is MGHRA and CDR2 YSYEKL. Trimming stripped 4 bases from V and 6 bases from J, with 13 bases between. The CDR3 length is 13 residues. CDR3 amino acids: CASSPLGAAEQYF. The CDR3 nucleotides are TGCGCCAGCAGCCCTCTCGGGGCAGCCGAGCAGTACTTC.

This clone was found once. The chain combines TRBV11-2 with TRBJ2-2; D is unresolved. V gave up 1 base and J gave up 7 bases, with 16 bases separating them. This CDR3 is built from 16 residues. CDR1 SGHAT and CDR2 FQNNGV come from the germline V gene. This CDR3 is CASSLAPVGLGGELFF. CDR3 nucleotides: TGTGCCAGCAGCTTAGCCCCAGTCGGGTTAGGCGGGGAGCTGTTTTTT. The complete variable domain, with remaining parts taken from reference TRBV11-2 and TRBJ2-2, reads EAGVAQSPRYKIIEKRQSVAFWCNPISGHATLYWYQQILGQGPKLLIQFQNNGVVDDSQLPKDRFSAERLKGVDSTLKIQPAKLEDSAVYLCASSLAPVGLGGELFFGEGSRLTVL.

V gene TRBV27 combines with J gene TRBJ2-1; 12 bases are shared with TRBD1. V trimming: 5 bases; J trimming: 9 bases; junction bases outside the gene matches: 8. Germline V lookup: CDR1 MNHEY, CDR2 SMNVEV (reference sequence). CDR3 length: 15 residues. CDR3 in amino acids: CASSEGTGGWTEQFF. The CDR3, as DNA: TGTGCCAGCAGTGAAGGGACAGGGGGCTGGACTGAGCAGTTCTTC.

This chain uses TRBV5-1 with TRBJ1-1, with 7 bases fitting TRBD1. This CDR3 has 14 amino acids. V was pared by 3 bases and J by 0 bases, with 2 bases of the junction left unmatched. CDR1 is SGHRS and CDR2 is YFSETQ in the germline V gene. CDR3 in DNA: TGCGCCAGCAGCTCGGACAGGATGAACACTGAAGCTTTCTTT. Translation: CASSSDRMNTEAFF.

This clone occurred once. V usage is TRBV11-2 and J usage is TRBJ2-2; weak D call: TRBD1 (6 bases). CDR3 length: 15 amino acids. The V end lost 2 bases, the J end lost 3 bases, and 10 bases lay between the germline ends. Germline V gene sequence: CDR1 SGHAT, CDR2 FQNNGV. CDR3 region: CASSLIAGDTGELFF. In DNA form, the CDR3 reads TGTGCCAGCAGCTTAATCGCAGGGGACACCGGGGAGCTGTTTTTT. Full variable domain (missing parts from reference TRBV11-2 and TRBJ2-2): EAGVAQSPRYKIIEKRQSVAFWCNPISGHATLYWYQQILGQGPKLLIQFQNNGVVDDSQLPKDRFSAERLKGVDSTLKIQPAKLEDSAVYLCASSLIAGDTGELFFGEGSRLTVL.

This rearrangement joins TRBV19 to TRBJ1-1; no definite D call. Germline CDR1 LNHDA, CDR2 SQIVND (reference sequence). The CDR3 contains 13 residues. The V gene lost 7 bases and the J gene lost 0 bases, with 9 bases spanning the gap. CDR3 region: CASTRKMNTEAFF. CDR3 sequence (DNA): TGTGCCAGTACTAGGAAGATGAACACTGAAGCTTTCTTT.

The rearrangement links TRBV15 to TRBJ2-7; D not resolved. Between the trimmed V and J ends, which lost 0 bases and 6 bases, there was a span of 6 bases. The CDR3 spans 12 residues. Germline loops: CDR1 LNHNV, CDR2 YYDKDF (reference sequence). CDR3 region: CATSRDSSEQYF. The DNA for the CDR3 is TGTGCCACCAGCAGAGATAGTAGCGAGCAGTACTTC.

The gene calls are TRBV18 and TRBJ1-1; 8 nucleotides line up with TRBD1. From germline, CDR1 is KGHSH and CDR2 LQKENI. V lost 4 bases, J lost 0 bases, and 4 bases stayed unmatched. The CDR3 has 15 amino acids. The CDR3 coding sequence is TGTGCCAGCTCACGGGGACAGGTTATGAACACTGAAGCTTTCTTT. Encoded protein: CASSRGQVMNTEAFF.

The V call is TRBV4-1, the J call TRBJ2-5, with D possibly matching TRBD2 (7 bases). The CDR3 totals 17 residues. CDR1 is MGHRA, CDR2 YSYEKL, per germline. V dropped 4 bases and J dropped 4 bases, with 22 bases sitting between them. The CDR3 bases are TGCGCCAGCAGCCCCGGAGGGTCGGGGGGCGAGGGAGAGACCCAGTACTTC. Translation gives CASSPGGSGGEGETQYF.

The gene calls are TRBV19 and TRBJ2-7; D is ambiguous. CDR3 size: 14 residues. The V end lost 5 bases, the J end lost 2 bases, and 13 bases lay between the germline ends. Germline V gene lookup returns CDR1 LNHDA and CDR2 SQIVND (reference sequence). The CDR3 loop is CASSRRLGTYEQYF. The CDR3 DNA reads as TGTGCCAGTAGTCGTAGGTTAGGAACCTACGAGCAGTACTTC.